The rows below give T cell receptor beta chains drawn from one sample of a study of blood T cell repertoires in COVID-19. The table came from immunoSEQ multiplex PCR; TCRdb's copy has only in-frame clones and leaves some out. The sample carries approximately 89,000 clones, around 75% recorded once. The material sequenced was peripheral blood. These receptor sequences come from a man between 65 and 85 years old with acute or convalescent COVID-19. Both conserved end residues are part of each CDR3. D genes are given only for firm matches. Clone size is stated in some rows and not others, as once, few, many or a class when expanded.

TRBV28	TRBJ2-7	NA	NA	TGTGCCAGCAGTTTATTCAACAGGGGAGGGCAGTACTTC	CASSLFNRGGQYF
TRBV20-1	TRBJ2-5	NA	NA	TGCAGTGCTAGAGATGTGAGAACCCAGTACTTC	CSARDVRTQYF
TRBV4-2	TRBJ2-7	NA	NA	TGTGCCAGCAGCCAAGCAGGACAGAGTACCTACGAGCAGTACTTC	CASSQAGQSTYEQYF
TRBV5-6	TRBJ1-1	NA	NA	TGTGCCAGCAGCTTGGGGCCGACAGGTGAAGCTTTCTTT	CASSLGPTGEAFF
TRBV5-1	TRBJ1-5	NA	NA	TGCGCCAGCAGCTTGCACGGCGGTAGCAATCAGCCCCAGCATTTT	CASSLHGGSNQPQHF
TRBV7-9	TRBJ2-7	TRBD1	few	TGTGCCAGCAGCTCCCGGGACAGTGCCGGGAAGCAGTACTTC	CASSSRDSAGKQYF
TRBV7-7	TRBJ2-1	TRBD2	NA	TGTGCTAGCAGTTCCGGGACTAGTCCCAATGAGCAGTTCTTC	CASSSGTSPNEQFF
TRBV7-8	TRBJ2-5	NA	NA	TGTGCCAGCAGCATAAAACAGGGTTACGAGACCCAGTACTTC	CASSIKQGYETQYF
TRBV6-2/TRBV6-3	TRBJ2-7	TRBD2	once	TGTGCCAGCAGTCCGGGACTAGCGGGATCCTACGAGCAGTACTTC	CASSPGLAGSYEQYF
TRBV29-1	TRBJ1-2	NA	NA	TGCAGCGTTTCGCCAGGGGTTAACTATGGCTACACCTTC	CSVSPGVNYGYTF
TRBV28	TRBJ1-2	TRBD1	NA	TGTGCCAGCAGTTCGGACAGGAGTCGCCATGGCTACACCTTC	CASSSDRSRHGYTF
TRBV19	TRBJ1-4	NA	NA	TGTGCCAGTAGGCCGAACTTGGGCTTTAATGAAAAACTGTTTTTT	CASRPNLGFNEKLFF
TRBV2	TRBJ1-5	TRBD1	NA	TGTGCCAGCAGTCCTAATACAGGGGATCAGCCCCAGCATTTT	CASSPNTGDQPQHF
TRBV24-1	TRBJ2-7	TRBD1	NA	TGTGCCACCAGTGACCGGCGCCCCGGGACAGGGAAAGAGAGAGGGTACGAGCAGTACTTC	CATSDRRPGTGKERGYEQYF
TRBV24-1	TRBJ2-1	TRBD2	NA	TGTGCCACCAGTGATTTGCCGGGACTAGCGGCCCTGAATGAGCAGTTCTTC	CATSDLPGLAALNEQFF
TRBV6-5	TRBJ1-1	NA	NA	TGTGCCAGCAGTTACTTTGGGGCGGCGAACACTGAAGCTTTCTTT	CASSYFGAANTEAFF
TRBV11-1	TRBJ2-7	TRBD1	NA	TGTGCCAGCAGCTACTCCAGGGGGCGCGCCTACGAGCAGTACTTC	CASSYSRGRAYEQYF
TRBV28	TRBJ2-7	TRBD2	once	TGTGCCAGCAGTCTCCAAGCGGGAGTTTACTACGAGCAGTACTTC	CASSLQAGVYYEQYF
TRBV19	TRBJ2-1	TRBD2	NA	TGTGCCAGTAGTATAAGGGGAGGGACCTACAATGAGCAGTTCTTC	CASSIRGGTYNEQFF
TRBV7-2	TRBJ2-7	TRBD1	once	TGTGCCAGCAGCTTAATCGGAGGACAGGGGTACTTC	CASSLIGGQGYF
TRBV7-6	TRBJ2-1	TRBD2	NA	TGTGCCAGCAGCTATAGCGGGAGTGTGGTCAATGAGCAGTTCTTC	CASSYSGSVVNEQFF
TRBV7-2	TRBJ1-2	NA	few	TGTGCCAGCAGCTTATCCCAGGGAATTGGCTACACCTTC	CASSLSQGIGYTF
TRBV28	TRBJ2-7	NA	once	TGTGCCAGCAGTTATGGGCGACAGATTGCCTACGAGCAGTACTTC	CASSYGRQIAYEQYF
TRBV7-3	TRBJ2-1	NA	NA	TGTGCCAGCAGCCTCCAACTCGATGAGCAGTTCTTC	CASSLQLDEQFF
TRBV11-1	TRBJ2-2	NA	NA	TGTGCCAGCAGAAAAAACAGGGCCGCGAACACCGGGGAGCTGTTTTTT	CASRKNRAANTGELFF
TRBV7-9	TRBJ1-4	TRBD1	once	TGTGCCAGCAGCGAGCAGGGGGACGAAAAACTGTTTTTT	CASSEQGDEKLFF
TRBV10-3	TRBJ2-5	NA	NA	TGTGCCATCAGTGAACCGGGACAAGAGACCCAGTACTTC	CAISEPGQETQYF
TRBV10-3	TRBJ2-1	TRBD2	NA	TGTGCCATCAGGGAGTGGGGTAGCGGGAGCGGGGATGAGCAGTTCTTC	CAIREWGSGSGDEQFF
TRBV23-1	TRBJ2-1	TRBD2	NA	TGCGCCAGCAGTCGCCCCTCCGGGACTAGCGGGCCCTACAATGAGCAGTTCTTC	CASSRPSGTSGPYNEQFF
TRBV30	TRBJ1-2	NA	few	TGTGCCTGGCAGCAGGGTAGCTATGGCTACACCTTC	CAWQQGSYGYTF
TRBV28	TRBJ2-7	NA	NA	TGTGCCAGCACCTCACTCGCCTACGAGCAGTACTTC	CASTSLAYEQYF
TRBV2	TRBJ2-7	TRBD2	NA	TGTGCCAGCGGAGAGCCTAGCGGATCCTACGAGCAGTACTTC	CASGEPSGSYEQYF
TRBV18	TRBJ2-7	NA	NA	TGTGCCAGCTCCTCAAGCCAGGGATCTTCGTCCTACGAGCAGTACTTC	CASSSSQGSSSYEQYF
TRBV11-2	TRBJ2-7	TRBD2	NA	TGTGCCAGCAGCTTAGTGGCTAGCGGGACACTACCCTACGAGCAGTACTTC	CASSLVASGTLPYEQYF
TRBV3-1/TRBV3-2	TRBJ2-7	NA	NA	TGTGCCAGCAGCCGCCGAGAGGGTACCTACGAGCAGTACTTC	CASSRREGTYEQYF
TRBV5-6	TRBJ2-7	TRBD1	NA	TGTGCCAGCAGCTCCCGGGACAGGGGGCCCTACGAGCAGTACTTC	CASSSRDRGPYEQYF
TRBV30	TRBJ2-6	TRBD2	NA	TGTGCCTGGAGTACGGTTTGGGGGGGCTCTGGGGCCAACGTCCTGACTTTC	CAWSTVWGGSGANVLTF
TRBV19	TRBJ1-5	NA	NA	TGTGCCAGTAGTCCCCGACAGGTTCTTAGCAATCAGCCCCAGCATTTT	CASSPRQVLSNQPQHF
TRBV21-1	TRBJ1-5	NA	few	TGTGCCAGCAGCAAAGTTGTAGCCTTGGCGGGCCAGCCCCAGCATTTT	CASSKVVALAGQPQHF
TRBV4-3	TRBJ2-3	NA	NA	TGCGCCAGCAGCCGCGGTTATGTTGCCGCAGATACGCAGTATTTT	CASSRGYVAADTQYF
TRBV5-8	TRBJ2-1	TRBD2	NA	TGTGCCAGCAGCTTGGGTCTAGCGGGAGGCCTGTCCTACAATGAGCAGTTCTTC	CASSLGLAGGLSYNEQFF
TRBV9	TRBJ2-3	TRBD2	NA	TGTGCCAGCAGCGTAGCTAGCGGGGAGAGGGATACGCAGTATTTT	CASSVASGERDTQYF
TRBV6-5	TRBJ2-5	TRBD1	NA	TGTGCCAGCAGTTCGACAGGGGGCCAAGAGACCCAGTACTTC	CASSSTGGQETQYF
TRBV27	TRBJ2-7	NA	NA	TGTGCCAGCAGTTCCGCAGGGGATGCCTACGAGCAGTACTTC	CASSSAGDAYEQYF
TRBV7-2	TRBJ2-7	NA	NA	TGTGCCAGCAGCCCAGGGGCGGACCTCTCCTACGAGCAGTACTTC	CASSPGADLSYEQYF
TRBV28	TRBJ2-5	TRBD2	NA	TGTGCCAGCAGTCCTAGCGGGCGGTACCAAGAGACCCAGTACTTC	CASSPSGRYQETQYF
TRBV29-1	TRBJ2-1	NA	NA	TGCAGCGGAGGGGGAGATGAGCAGTTCTTC	CSGGGDEQFF
TRBV28	TRBJ2-1	TRBD2	NA	TGTGCCAGCAGTTTAGCGGGAGTTCACTACAATGAGCAGTTCTTC	CASSLAGVHYNEQFF
TRBV7-3	TRBJ2-1	TRBD1	NA	TGTGCCAGCAGCTTAACTCAGGGGGATAGGGAGCAGTTCTTC	CASSLTQGDREQFF
TRBV2	TRBJ1-2	TRBD1	NA	TGTGCCAGCAGTGAAGGCCCTAACAGGGGCCCCGGCTATGGCTACACCTTC	CASSEGPNRGPGYGYTF
TRBV2	TRBJ1-1	TRBD1	NA	TGTGCCAGCATCCGGGACAGGACCTCGAACACTGAAGCTTTCTTT	CASIRDRTSNTEAFF
TRBV27	TRBJ1-2	TRBD1	NA	TGTGCCAGCAGTTTATCGAGGGGGCTTTATGGCTACACCTTC	CASSLSRGLYGYTF
TRBV21-1	TRBJ2-2	NA	NA	TGTGCCAGCAGCAAAGAGGGACTAGCGGGACAATGCACCGGGGAGCTGTTTTTT	CASSKEGLAGQCTGELFF
TRBV18	TRBJ2-1	NA	NA	TGTGCCAGCTCCAGGGGCGCCCCCTTGTCCTACAATGAGCAGTTCTTC	CASSRGAPLSYNEQFF
TRBV5-1	TRBJ2-1	TRBD1	NA	TGCGCCAGCAGTGACACAGGGGGCGGGAATGGGCAGTTCTTC	CASSDTGGGNGQFF